The 4 T cell receptor beta chains below were found in one sample sequenced in a study of blood T cells in healthy people across ages. Next came a second PCR, run for roughly 6 to 11 cycles, which used a sample-barcoded 5' primer along with a J-beta primer mix. TCRdb redid the calling of the 5' RACE reads with MiXCR, one entry per CDR3 protein. The sample yields around 750,000 distinct CDR3 sequences, approximately 53% seen once. Input material: blood. Receptors were obtained from an older man in good health.

Note on this clonotype: At one end, the junction sequence differs from germline, possibly due to a read error. V usage is TRBV10-3 and J usage is TRBJ2-4, with a weak D call TRBD1 (6 bases). The end of the DNA fits TRBJ2-7 better, so the J call may be wrong. Germline loops: CDR1 ENHRY, CDR2 SYGVKD. The CDR3 extends over 13 amino acids. CDR3 region: CTISSDSLYEQYF. CDR3 in DNA: TGTACCATCAGCTCGGACAGTCTCTACGAGCAGTACTTC.

The chain joins TRBV20-1 to TRBJ1-4; TRBD1 agrees at 9 bases. V trimming: 5 bases; J trimming: 3 bases; junction bases outside the gene matches: 16. The CDR3 sequence is 18 residues long. From germline, CDR1 is DFQATT and CDR2 SNEGSKA (reference sequence). The CDR3 DNA reads TGCAGTGCTCACGCCGGGACAGGGTTTTATCTAGCTAATGAAAAACTGTTTTTT. It codes for CSAHAGTGFYLANEKLFF.

The V and J genes are TRBV6-5 and TRBJ2-7; the match to TRBD2 covers 8 bases. The V gene end was trimmed by 2 bases and the J gene end by 2 bases; junction bases not matched to a gene: 5. From germline, CDR1 is MNHEY and CDR2 SVGAGI. This CDR3 spans 15 amino acids. CDR3 sequence: CASSYQRESTYEQYF. The CDR3 coding sequence is TGTGCCAGCAGTTACCAGCGGGAGTCCACCTACGAGCAGTACTTC.

The chain combines TRBV11-2 with TRBJ2-5; possibly TRBD1 for D (6 bases). CDR3 size: 16 residues. Trimming left V 1 base short and J 4 bases short, with 16 bases between. CDR1 is SGHAT and CDR2 is FQNNGV in the germline V gene. CDR3 nucleotide sequence: TGTGCCAGCAGCTTAGGGGGCCAGGGGAAGTCAGAGACCCAGTACTTC. This encodes CASSLGGQGKSETQYF.